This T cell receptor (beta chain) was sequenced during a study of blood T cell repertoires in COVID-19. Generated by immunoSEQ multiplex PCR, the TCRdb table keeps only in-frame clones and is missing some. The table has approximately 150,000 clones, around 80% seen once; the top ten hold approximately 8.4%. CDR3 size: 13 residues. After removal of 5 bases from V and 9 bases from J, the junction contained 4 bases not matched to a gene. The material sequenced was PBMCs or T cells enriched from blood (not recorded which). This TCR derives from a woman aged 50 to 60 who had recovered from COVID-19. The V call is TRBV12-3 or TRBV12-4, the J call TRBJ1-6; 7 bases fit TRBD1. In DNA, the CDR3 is TGTGCCAGCAGTCCTACAGGGGTTTCACCCCTCCACTTT. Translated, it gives CASSPTGVSPLHF.